These 17 T cell receptor beta chains originate from one sample sequenced in a study of PD-L1 blockade in urothelial cancer. The protocol was immunoSEQ multiplex PCR, while the TCRdb copy is restricted to in-frame clones and leaves out a portion. Seen here are some 120,000 clones, approximately 90% observed once, and the top ten hold under 5%. Described time point: peripheral blood 6 weeks after treatment start. Here the sequenced sample was PBMCs, taken around atezolizumab (anti-PD-L1) treatment. The receptor set was obtained from a man aged 55 to 70 with urothelial cancer.

V usage is TRBV2 and J usage is TRBJ2-5; 12 nucleotides agree with TRBD2. CDR3 length: 15 amino acids. The J segment lost 4 bases and the V segment lost 4 bases, leaving 4 bases of the junction unmatched. CDR1 and CDR2 (germline): SNHLY, FYNNEI. The chain's CDR3 is CASSALAGGSETQYF. The CDR3 coding sequence is TGTGCCAGCAGTGCACTAGCGGGGGGTTCAGAGACCCAGTACTTC.

As for this clone: Different DNA sequences within this sample yield the same CDR3. The rearrangement uses TRBV28 and TRBJ2-7, with 7 nucleotides matching TRBD1. Looked up from germline, CDR1 is MDHEN and CDR2 is SYDVKM. Trimming cost V 8 bases and J 3 bases; bases outside gene matches: 7. The CDR3 has 13 amino acids. CDR3 in amino acids: CASSSTGIYEQYF. The DNA for the CDR3 is TGTGCCAGCTCGTCGACAGGGATCTACGAGCAGTACTTC.

J is TRBJ1-1 and V is TRBV19; the match to TRBD1 covers 9 bases. In germline, CDR1 is LNHDA, CDR2 SQIVND (reference sequence). With V trimmed by 2 bases and J by 6 bases, 7 bases remained unmatched. This CDR3 has 15 amino acids. The CDR3 protein is CASSIRDRVVAEAFF. Here the CDR3 DNA reads TGTGCCAGTAGTATAAGGGACAGGGTCGTCGCTGAAGCTTTCTTT.

V is TRBV5-1 and J is TRBJ2-7; TRBD2 matches at 10 bases. V shed 5 bases, J shed 3 bases, and the junction held 11 bases outside the gene matches. The CDR3 runs 16 residues. Germline CDR1 is SGHRS and CDR2 is YFSETQ. The CDR3 sequence: CASSFTPAGGGYEQYF. In nucleotides, the CDR3 is TGCGCCAGCAGTTTTACCCCAGCGGGAGGGGGCTACGAGCAGTACTTC.

This clone was seen just once. The chain combines TRBV28 with TRBJ2-4; the D is unclear. Trimming cost V 3 bases and J 0 bases, with 12 bases left between them. CDR3 length: 16 residues. CDR1 MDHEN and CDR2 SYDVKM come from the germline V gene. Written as DNA, the CDR3 is TGTGCCAGCAGTTTTGGCTGGAGCTCAGCCAAAAACATTCAGTACTTC. This sequence encodes CASSFGWSSAKNIQYF.

The chain recombines TRBV4-3 with TRBJ1-4; D is uncertain. This CDR3 is built from 13 residues. The V and J ends lost 2 bases and 7 bases respectively, with 8 bases between them. Looked up from germline, CDR1 is LGHNA and CDR2 is YSLEER. CDR3 nucleotides: TGCGCCAGCAGCCAATATGAGGGTGAAAAACTGTTTTTT. This sequence encodes CASSQYEGEKLFF.

This chain joins TRBV27 and TRBJ2-7; maybe TRBD2 (6 bases). This CDR3 has 16 amino acids. With 6 bases removed from V and 0 bases from J, the gap between germline ends came to 18 bases. The germline CDR1 and CDR2 sequences are MNHEY and SMNVEV (reference sequence). CDR3 amino acids: CASRPFAGGTSYEQYF. CDR3 nucleotide sequence: TGTGCCAGCAGACCATTCGCGGGCGGGACCTCCTACGAGCAGTACTTC.

The V gene is TRBV7-2, the J gene TRBJ1-1; D unclear. Between the trimmed V and J ends, which lost 2 bases and 4 bases, there was a span of 11 bases. This CDR3 spans 14 amino acids. Germline V lookup: CDR1 SGHTA, CDR2 FQGNSA. In DNA, the CDR3 is TGTGCCAGCAGCTTAACCCAGGTGGGCACTGAAGCTTTCTTT. Protein sequence: CASSLTQVGTEAFF.

The CDR3, as DNA: TGCGCCAGCAGCCAATATAGCGGGGGGGCCGAGGTAGATACGCAGTATTTT. Protein product: CASSQYSGGAEVDTQYF. The chain is built from TRBV4-3 and TRBJ2-3; 11 positions agree with TRBD2. Trimming removed 2 bases from V and 5 bases from J; junction bases left unmatched: 9. The CDR3 sequence is 17 residues long. The germline gives CDR1 LGHNA, CDR2 YSLEER.

This clone has just a few counts. The chain is built from TRBV2 and TRBJ1-6; 7 bases are shared with TRBD1. CDR3 size: 15 residues. Per germline, CDR1 SNHLY and CDR2 FYNNEI. V trimming: 0 bases; J trimming: 9 bases; junction bases outside the gene matches: 5. For the CDR3, the DNA is TGTGCCAGCAGTGAAGCGGTACAGGGGACTTCACCCCTCCACTTT. Protein sequence: CASSEAVQGTSPLHF.

This clone was found once. The chain is built from TRBV7-3 and TRBJ2-2, with a tentative D call TRBD1 (5 bases). Germline V gives CDR1 SGHTA, CDR2 FQGTGA. V gave up 5 bases and J gave up 2 bases, with 6 bases separating them. The CDR3 spans 13 residues. As DNA, the CDR3 is TGTGCCAGCAGCAGGGGTAACACCGGGGAGCTGTTTTTT. Protein: CASSRGNTGELFF.

The chain combines TRBV6-5 with TRBJ2-3, with TRBD1 as a possible D gene (6 bases). Trimming left V 0 bases short and J 4 bases short, with 11 bases between. This CDR3 contains 15 residues. Germline values: CDR1 MNHEY, CDR2 SVGAGI. The CDR3 sequence: CASSYSSRGPDTQYF. CDR3 DNA sequence: TGTGCCAGCAGTTACTCGAGCAGGGGCCCAGATACGCAGTATTTT.

The chain uses TRBV11-2 and TRBJ2-2; D is undetermined. Deletions cut 5 bases from V and 3 bases from J, with 7 bases between. Germline CDR1 SGHAT, CDR2 FQNNGV. This CDR3 is built from 13 residues. The CDR3, as DNA: TGTGCCAGCAGCCTTTCAGACACCGGGGAGCTGTTTTTT. This translates into CASSLSDTGELFF.

This chain connects TRBV28 to TRBJ2-6; 8 nucleotides align to TRBD1. V shed 1 base, J shed 0 bases, and the junction held 8 bases outside the gene matches. The CDR3 extends over 19 amino acids. CDR1 is MDHEN, CDR2 SYDVKM, per germline. The CDR3 coding sequence is TGTGCCAGCAGTTTATTCAGGGGGCGCGGCATCTCTGGGGCCAACGTCCTGACTTTC. Translation: CASSLFRGRGISGANVLTF.

The rearrangement links TRBV7-2 to TRBJ2-3, with TRBD2 matching 10 bases. V shed 2 bases and J 5 bases; nucleotides not matched to a gene: 1. This CDR3 has 14 amino acids. The germline gives CDR1 SGHTA, CDR2 FQGNSA. CDR3 sequence reads: CASSLTSGVDTQYF. The CDR3 DNA reads as TGTGCCAGCAGCTTAACTAGCGGGGTAGATACGCAGTATTTT.

This rearrangement joins TRBV6-5 to TRBJ2-3; TRBD1 might be the D (6 bases). Trimming pared 2 bases from V and 0 bases from J, leaving 9 bases between. The CDR3 contains 15 residues. Germline V lookup: CDR1 MNHEY, CDR2 SVGAGI. The CDR3, as DNA: TGTGCCAGCAGTTACAGCCAGGGGAGCACAGATACGCAGTATTTT. Its translation is CASSYSQGSTDTQYF.

This chain connects TRBV12-1 to TRBJ1-1; the table's D call, TRBD1, was not checked against the DNA. TRBV12-1 is recorded as a pseudogene. This CDR3 has 14 residues. CDR3 amino acids: CASSSSQGDTEAFF. Here the CDR3 DNA reads TGTGCCAGCAGCTCCAGTCAGGGGGACACTGAAGCTTTCTTT.